One T cell receptor beta chain is described in this entry. The antigen remains undetermined. Germline CDR1 SGHVS, CDR2 FNYEAQ. The CDR3 consists of 14 residues. The junction had 8 bases not matched to a gene; V was cut back by 5 bases and J by 8 bases. The PCR employed 60 Vbeta primers together with 13 Jbeta primers. Assay: immunoSEQ multiplex PCR; the TCRdb copy retains only in-frame clones and omits some. The sample has more than 85,000 clones, approximately 14% seen once. This sample was taken from a study of cytomegalovirus exposure and HLA in healthy donors. Study-wide results and caveats: Owing to their indistinguishability, certain V segments, notably TRBV6-2 and TRBV6-3, were excluded.

The sample consisted of PBMCs. This TCR was sampled from a female donor in good health and CMV-seronegative. The chain couples TRBV7-6 to TRBJ1-4; 7 bases are a match to TRBD1. CDR3 in amino acids: CASSARTGREKLFF. CDR3 DNA: TGTGCCAGCAGCGCGCGGACAGGTCGAGAAAAACTGTTTTTT.